This T cell receptor (beta chain) was recorded in a study of cytomegalovirus exposure and HLA in healthy donors (TCRdb year 2017). For context, the study as a whole: An earlier analysis of roughly 610 of the donors reported approximately 300 Gb of sequence data and 117 million unique TCR beta sequences obtained from about 200 million T cells. Roughly 300 gigabases of sequencing data and about 92 million unique TCR sequences made up an early release that covered some 640 HLA-typed donors. Of the approximately 400 genotyped donors, over 80% were placed in the genetic ancestry cluster associated with self-reported Caucasian donors. The study aimed to test whether cataloging public T cell receptors could reveal signatures of past pathogen exposure. The study used immunosequencing to profile the T cell repertoires of approximately 630 subjects and linked those repertoires to cytomegalovirus serostatus. Besides the first cohort of around 670 subjects, a separate validation cohort made up of 120 different subjects was used. To predict cytomegalovirus infection status, the study combined high-throughput TCR immunosequencing, statistical association of individual TCRs with disease status, and machine learning. In a later analysis, previously published TCR beta repertoires from 550 to 700 donors were re-analyzed and high-resolution HLA genotyping was added so that TCR occurrence patterns could be studied. Rather than using new phenotypic data, the later analysis identified candidate immune exposures from TCR beta sequences and from how often those sequences occurred across donors. An earlier analysis of 587 of the donors used high-throughput TCR beta sequencing to judge whether each TCR beta V gene segment behaved as functional or pseudogenic. Donor age, sex, ethnicity and CMV serostatus were collected together with the repertoire data. A later genetic analysis used genome-wide SNP genotypes for about 55% of the 666 donors, treating that subset as a discovery cohort. Every discovery cohort repertoire had been produced on one sequencing platform. HLA typing included class I and class II loci at four-digit resolution. Typing coverage varied by locus: roughly 629-630 donors for A, B, C, DRB1 and DQB1; around 560 for DQA1; over 600 for DPA1; 400 to 480 for DPB1. Several DR-DQ haplotypes were treated as single units for association and clustering because of strong linkage in the cohort. On average, approximately 250,000 unique TCR beta nucleotide sequences were sequenced per donor among some 420 genotyped donors of the cohort, with around 19% of those sequences being non-productive.

The cohort consisted of 600 to 750 healthy bone marrow donors. All cohort members were sampled while nominally healthy, although unrecorded immune exposures were likely present. The donor tested CMV seropositive, placing the donor among the 289 seropositive members of the cohort. Every donor gave a peripheral blood sample, and the peripheral blood mononuclear cells from that sample were used for TCR beta sequencing. The Qiagen DNeasy Blood Extraction Kit was used to extract genomic DNA from the blood cell samples. Comment on this clone: Its antigen specificity is not known. Qualities for individual bases were not recorded, and no much larger clone is one base off.

Library preparation used the immunoSEQ multiplex PCR assay. For the multiplex PCR, a mixture combining 60 forward primers for TCR Vbeta segments and 13 reverse primers for TCR Jbeta segments was used. A multiplex PCR assay on genomic DNA amplified the CDR3 region of rearranged TCR beta genes. Amplified TCR beta libraries were sequenced as 87-base-pair reads on the Illumina HiSeq System. The published analysis was carried out like this. Across the roughly 700 repertoires, a later analysis counted about 81 million unique TCR beta chains, some 11 million of which were shared by at least two donors. Raw reads were error-corrected and collapsed into unique sequences by a nearest-neighbor algorithm in which closely related sequences were merged to remove PCR and sequencing errors. V, D and J gene segments were assigned by aligning CDR3 sequences to IMGT reference sequences. For a sequence to be retained, at least a six-nucleotide match to both a V gene segment and a J gene segment was required. A rearrangement was called productive if the CDR3 had no stop codons and remained in frame with V and J, and every other rearrangement was called non-productive. CDR3 was defined by IMGT convention, running from the second conserved V-encoded cysteine to the conserved J-encoded phenylalanine. The earlier analysis of 450 to 750 of the donors excluded any sequence lacking an unambiguous match to a single V gene segment. In an earlier analysis of several hundred of the donors, V segments were called functional above 56.7% productive rearrangements and were called segregating when the between-donor standard deviation exceeded 5%. A statistical classification framework was built to diagnose cytomegalovirus status from the catalog of TCR beta chain sequences. In a later analysis, V and J genes were assigned by comparing TCR nucleotide sequences against IMGT/GENE-DB human TR gene sequences. In a later analysis, CDR3 sequences and most-parsimonious VDJ recombination scenarios were assigned using the TCRdist pipeline. A later analysis defined each TCR beta chain by its CDR3 amino acid sequence plus V-gene family, and excluded reads lacking a unique V-gene family. To address suspected cross-contamination and a sequencing artifact, a later analysis removed around 600 highly shared, low-generation-probability nucleotide sequences. A later analysis calculated a clonal expansion index for each public chain from normalized within-repertoire ranks of inferred template counts. In a later analysis, generation probabilities were computed with a VDJ recombination model fitted to out-of-frame rearrangements, and the resulting probabilities were checked against IGoR. In a later analysis, TCR-TCR, TCR-HLA and TCR-CMV co-occurrence was scored with hypergeometric tests, and a repertoire-size bias correction was applied to TCR pairs. To estimate false discovery rates, a later analysis permuted the HLA or CMV assignments 20 times. In a later analysis, co-occurring TCRs were grouped using DBSCAN, and TCRdist sequence similarity was added for clustering within HLA-allele-positive subsets. For co-occurrence clustering, repertoires with fewer than 30,000 or more than 120,000 public chains were excluded, along with several repertoires with anomalous nucleotide sharing. TCRdb retrieved this table from immuneACCESS and kept in-frame rearrangements only. Not all clones are present; in checked studies, unresolved V genes account for under half, and no reason is known for the remainder. From that table come the V and J calls and clone size; the DNA was used to work out D and trimming. The sample table shows 50,000 or so clones, and more than 60% are seen once. Approximately 2.5% of the sample rests with the top ten.

The paper's findings and limits, for the study overall: Several of the top co-occurrence clusters appeared to be linked to parvovirus B19, influenza, CMV and Epstein-Barr virus, according to a later analysis. In both the original and validation cohorts, the classifier was reported to diagnose cytomegalovirus status with high specificity and sensitivity. A cluster of highly shared sequence variants was judged likely to be a technical artifact of the sequencing pipeline. In a later genetic analysis, fewer N-insertions in productive TCRs were reported among donors in an Asian-associated ancestry cluster than the 666-donor mean. A few of the identified cytomegalovirus-associated TCR beta chains were confirmed in vitro to be specific for cytomegalovirus antigens. Roughly uniform sequencing depth across donors was assumed in presence/absence analyses, although this assumption may not hold. Correlated functional status among segregating V segments might reflect linkage disequilibrium, but an unknown experimental factor could not be ruled out. In a later analysis, around 15,000 TCR beta sequences were associated with specific HLA alleles at a false discovery rate of 0.05. Some IMGT-functional V segments, including TRBV6-2 and TRBV6-3, could not be distinguished by the 87-base-pair reads and were therefore excluded. In a later analysis, most CMV-associated TCR beta chains were found to appear HLA-restricted, with HLA associations seemingly driven largely by CMV exposure. According to a later analysis, TCR association rates differed among HLA loci, with DRB1 alleles showing the most associated TCRs and HLA-C alleles showing the fewest. Seventeen rarely observed V segments, including chromosome 9 orphons, were excluded from the earlier analysis of approximately 600 of the donors because counts were too low. In this cohort, only TCR beta chains were sequenced, and detectable features were limited by the absence of alpha or paired-chain data. A further reported finding was that TCR beta sequences accurately predicted the HLA-A and HLA-B alleles for most subjects in the first cohort. HLA typing was unavailable for some donors at each locus, so association tests used only the typed subset. A later genetic analysis associated a missense DCLRE1C variant with V-gene and J-gene trimming of TCR beta chains, and an independent cohort replicated the association. An earlier analysis of 450 to 750 of the donors showed that most TCR beta V segments appeared in productive rearrangements either about 90% or about 30% of the time, which broadly matched IMGT annotations. When HLA alleles, especially DR and DQ, strongly co-occurred, attributing TCR associations to individual alleles was difficult. In a later analysis, HLA-associated TCR beta chains were found to be more clonally expanded and to have lower generation probabilities than equally common non-associated chains. For the cohort, immune exposure information was limited to CMV serostatus. It was suggested by the authors that the approach could potentially be generalized to other disease states and immunological phenotypes. Most TCR sequences were seen in very few donors, while some public TCRs were found in many individuals. The study gave a list of 150 to 200 TCR beta chains associated with cytomegalovirus.

The CDR3, from cysteine to phenylalanine, totals 17 residues. The retained sequence is limited to the CDR3, 51 bases, with the frame set at the first base. The junction shows trimming of 4 bases on V and 0 bases on J, plus 21 bases between the germline ends. In the germline V gene (reference sequence), CDR1 corresponds to GTSNPN and CDR2 to SVGIG. The chain uses TRBV30 and TRBJ1-1; the D region possibly corresponds to TRBD1 (6 bases align). The sequence derives from a woman between 35 and 50 years old in good health and CMV-seropositive. The sequenced material came from PBMCs. CDR3 loop: CAWKGWVRGSLNTEAFF. Here is the DNA: TGTGCCTGGAAGGGTTGGGTCAGGGGATCGCTGAACACTGAAGCTTTCTTT.